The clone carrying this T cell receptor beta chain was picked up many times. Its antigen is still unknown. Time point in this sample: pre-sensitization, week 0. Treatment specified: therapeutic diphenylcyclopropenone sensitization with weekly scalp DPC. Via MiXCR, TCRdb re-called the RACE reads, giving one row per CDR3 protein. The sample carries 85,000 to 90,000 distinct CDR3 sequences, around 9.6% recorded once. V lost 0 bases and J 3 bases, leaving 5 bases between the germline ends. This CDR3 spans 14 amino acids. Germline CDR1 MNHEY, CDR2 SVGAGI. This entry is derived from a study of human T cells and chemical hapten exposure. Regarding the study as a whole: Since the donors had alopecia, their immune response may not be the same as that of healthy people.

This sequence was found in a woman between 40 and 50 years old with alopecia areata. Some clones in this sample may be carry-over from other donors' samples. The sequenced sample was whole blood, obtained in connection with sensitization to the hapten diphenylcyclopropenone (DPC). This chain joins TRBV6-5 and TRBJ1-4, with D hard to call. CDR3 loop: CASSYSVSNEKLFF. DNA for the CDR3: TGTGCCAGCAGTTACTCCGTTTCTAATGAAAAACTGTTTTTT.